A selection of T cell receptor beta chains follows, all from one sample in a study of OX40 agonist ivuxolimab in advanced cancers. TCRdb keeps only in-frame clones here, not all; method: immunoSEQ multiplex PCR. The data hold 20,000 to 25,000 clones, with more than 65% observed a single time. The material sequenced was CD4+ or CD8+ T cells sorted from blood, taken in a trial of the OX40 agonist ivuxolimab. The source of these receptors is an adult with an advanced solid tumor such as melanoma, head and neck, liver or kidney cancer. Each CDR3 is given with its conserved first and last residue. D genes are given only for firm matches. The size field is filled for only some rows; it gives once, few, many or a size class.

-	TRBV6-6	-	TRBJ2-3	CASRGLGADTQYF	TGTGCCAGCAGGGGACTGGGGGCCGATACGCAGTATTTT
-	TRBV11-2	medium-sized	TRBJ2-7	CASSLVALVWDHYEQYF	TGTGCCAGCAGCTTAGTGGCCCTAGTTTGGGACCACTACGAGCAGTACTTC
TRBD2	TRBV5-1	-	TRBJ2-3	CASSWGLAGASTDTQYF	TGCGCCAGCAGTTGGGGACTAGCGGGTGCTAGCACAGATACGCAGTATTTT
TRBD1	TRBV27	-	TRBJ2-3	CASSHPWGQGTDTQYF	TGTGCCAGCAGTCATCCTTGGGGACAGGGCACAGATACGCAGTATTTT
-	TRBV29-1	-	TRBJ1-1	CSVEVDTEAFF	TGCAGCGTTGAAGTCGACACTGAAGCTTTCTTT
TRBD2	TRBV27	-	TRBJ2-5	CASSSPALAGGPETQYF	TGTGCCAGCAGTTCCCCTGCACTAGCGGGGGGCCCAGAGACCCAGTACTTC
-	TRBV6-4	-	TRBJ2-3	CASSGGDSTDTQYF	TGTGCCAGCAGTGGGGGAGATAGCACAGATACGCAGTATTTT
TRBD2	TRBV7-9	-	TRBJ2-3	CASSLAQGLAGTDTQYF	TGTGCCAGCAGCTTAGCGCAGGGACTAGCGGGCACAGATACGCAGTATTTT
TRBD1	TRBV7-9	-	TRBJ1-2	CASSSRTGNYGYTF	TGTGCCAGCAGCTCAAGGACAGGCAACTATGGCTACACCTTC
-	TRBV5-4	-	TRBJ1-4	CASSLSGLREKLFF	TGTGCCAGCAGCTTGTCAGGGCTTCGCGAAAAACTGTTTTTT
-	TRBV27	-	TRBJ2-2	CASSFTGPHTGELFF	TGTGCCAGCAGTTTCACAGGGCCCCACACCGGGGAGCTGTTTTTT
-	TRBV18	-	TRBJ2-3	CASSPNTGSTDTQYF	TGTGCCAGCTCACCTAACACAGGGAGCACAGATACGCAGTATTTT
-	TRBV28	-	TRBJ1-4	CASSPPGTYNEKLFF	TGTGCCAGCAGTCCCCCGGGCACCTATAATGAAAAACTGTTTTTT
TRBD1	TRBV5-5	-	TRBJ1-3	CASTWTGSSGNTIYF	TGTGCCAGCACCTGGACAGGGAGCTCTGGAAACACCATATATTTT
-	TRBV19	few	TRBJ1-6	CASSRELVDSPLHF	TGTGCCAGTAGTAGGGAGCTAGTGGATTCACCCCTCCACTTT
-	TRBV2	-	TRBJ2-3	CASSFRDTQYF	TGTGCCAGCAGTTTCAGAGATACGCAGTATTTT
-	TRBV5-1	-	TRBJ1-1	CATSSRGDTEAFF	TGCGCCACCTCTTCCCGGGGAGACACTGAAGCTTTCTTT
TRBD2	TRBV7-3	few	TRBJ2-1	CASSLAGLAGEFF	TGTGCCAGCAGCTTAGCGGGACTAGCGGGAGAATTCTTC
-	TRBV19	once	TRBJ1-1	CASSSRTAFNIPAFF	TGTGCCAGTAGTTCAAGGACAGCCTTTAATATCCCTGCTTTCTTT
-	TRBV28	-	TRBJ2-3	CASSLGVAVSTDTQYF	TGTGCCAGCAGTTTAGGAGTAGCGGTTAGCACAGATACGCAGTATTTT
-	TRBV10-1	-	TRBJ2-3	CASSSGLNPTDTQYF	TGCGCCAGCAGTTCGGGCCTAAACCCCACAGATACGCAGTATTTT
TRBD1	TRBV7-9	few	TRBJ2-5	CASSLDPGQGRGYQETQYF	TGTGCCAGCAGCTTAGATCCGGGACAGGGTCGCGGGTACCAAGAGACCCAGTACTTC
-	TRBV19	-	TRBJ2-1	CASRGGAGNEQFF	TGTGCCAGTAGGGGCGGGGCGGGCAATGAGCAGTTCTTC
-	TRBV28	-	TRBJ2-1	CASSLVLGEQFF	TGTGCCAGCAGTCTAGTTCTAGGTGAGCAGTTCTTC
-	TRBV5-1	few	TRBJ1-6	CASSFENSPLHF	TGCGCCAGCAGCTTCGAGAATTCACCCCTCCACTTT
-	TRBV10-2	-	TRBJ1-5	CASMERTNQPQHF	TGCGCCAGCATGGAGAGGACAAATCAGCCCCAGCATTTT
TRBD2	TRBV10-2	few	TRBJ2-7	CASKLAGGYEQYF	TGCGCCAGCAAACTAGCGGGAGGCTACGAGCAGTACTTC
-	TRBV19	-	TRBJ1-5	CASSKGRVQPQHF	TGTGCCAGTAGTAAGGGGCGGGTCCAGCCCCAGCATTTT
-	TRBV6-6	-	TRBJ1-1	CASSRAGTGAFF	TGTGCCAGCAGTCGCGCCGGGACCGGGGCTTTCTTT
-	TRBV5-1	once	TRBJ2-7	CASSLVGIEQYF	TGCGCCAGCAGCTTGGTAGGAATCGAGCAGTACTTC
-	TRBV7-5	-	TRBJ2-7	CARSLASGALPYEQYF	TGTGCCAGAAGCTTAGCTAGCGGGGCATTGCCCTACGAGCAGTACTTC
-	TRBV6-1	-	TRBJ2-7	CASSVASYEQYF	TGTGCCAGCAGTGTTGCCAGCTACGAGCAGTACTTC
-	TRBV28	-	TRBJ1-1	CASSLDAERAFF	TGTGCCAGCAGTTTAGATGCAGAAAGGGCTTTCTTT
-	TRBV27	-	TRBJ2-7	CASSLSPESSYEQYF	TGTGCCAGCAGTTTATCGCCCGAGAGCTCCTACGAGCAGTACTTC
-	TRBV18	-	TRBJ1-1	CASSPRGNTEAFF	TGTGCCAGCTCACCGAGGGGGAACACTGAAGCTTTCTTT
TRBD1	TRBV5-1	-	TRBJ2-5	CASSLTGGRETQYF	TGCGCCAGCAGCTTAACAGGGGGACGGGAGACCCAGTACTTC
-	TRBV19	-	TRBJ1-1	CASSMPPPVANTEAFF	TGTGCCAGTAGTATGCCCCCTCCGGTCGCGAACACTGAAGCTTTCTTT
-	TRBV7-2	-	TRBJ2-7	CASSSSIPSNEQYF	TGTGCCAGCAGCTCCTCGATCCCCTCCAACGAGCAGTACTTC
TRBD2	TRBV10-2	-	TRBJ2-7	CASKLAGGYEQYF	TGCGCCAGCAAACTAGCGGGAGGCTACGAGCAGTACTTC
-	TRBV4-1	-	TRBJ1-5	CASSQGAAYRVNQPQHF	TGCGCCAGCAGCCAAGGAGCGGCATACAGGGTAAATCAGCCCCAGCATTTT
TRBD1	TRBV18	few	TRBJ2-7	CASSRGQVYEQYF	TGTGCCAGCTCACGGGGACAGGTCTACGAGCAGTACTTC
TRBD1	TRBV2	few	TRBJ2-7	CASSGDRSYEQYF	TGTGCCAGCAGTGGGGACAGGTCCTACGAGCAGTACTTC
-	TRBV19	once	TRBJ2-7	CASSISKSSYEQYF	TGTGCCAGTAGTATATCTAAGAGCTCCTACGAGCAGTACTTC
-	TRBV7-2	-	TRBJ2-1	CASSLARGSYNEQFF	TGTGCCAGCAGCTTAGCGAGGGGCTCCTACAATGAGCAGTTCTTC
-	TRBV5-1	-	TRBJ2-2	CASSLGGGSGELFF	TGCGCCAGCAGCTTGGGCGGCGGGTCCGGGGAGCTGTTTTTT
-	TRBV21-1	once	TRBJ2-5	CASSHSGVMETQYF	TGTGCCAGCAGCCACTCTGGGGTCATGGAGACCCAGTACTTC
-	TRBV5-1	-	TRBJ2-2	CASSLQITNTGELFF	TGCGCCAGCAGCTTACAGATTACGAACACCGGGGAGCTGTTTTTT
TRBD2	TRBV4-2	-	TRBJ2-7	CASSSLSGTSYEQYF	TGTGCCAGCAGCTCCCTTAGCGGGACTTCCTACGAGCAGTACTTC
-	TRBV6-5	-	TRBJ2-5	CASSYSGQETQYF	TGTGCCAGCAGTTACTCGGGGCAAGAGACCCAGTACTTC
-	TRBV6-1	-	TRBJ1-1	CASITGRTNTEAFF	TGTGCCAGCATTACAGGACGGACTAACACTGAAGCTTTCTTT
TRBD1	TRBV5-4	-	TRBJ2-3	CASSLGTVSTDTQYF	TGTGCCAGCAGCCTCGGGACAGTTAGCACAGATACGCAGTATTTT
TRBD1	TRBV20-1	few	TRBJ2-7	CSGDSLYEQYF	TGCAGTGGGGACAGTCTCTACGAGCAGTACTTC
TRBD2	TRBV6-1	-	TRBJ2-3	CASSANLASGGRTDTQYF	TGTGCCAGCAGTGCCAATTTGGCTAGCGGGGGCCGCACAGATACGCAGTATTTT
TRBD1	TRBV11-1	-	TRBJ2-1	CASSSGTGGLKFYNEQFF	TGTGCCAGCAGCTCCGGGACAGGGGGACTCAAATTCTACAATGAGCAGTTCTTC
-	TRBV29-1	-	TRBJ2-2	CSAGRSGAGTGELFF	TGCAGCGCCGGACGTTCAGGGGCCGGCACCGGGGAGCTGTTTTTT